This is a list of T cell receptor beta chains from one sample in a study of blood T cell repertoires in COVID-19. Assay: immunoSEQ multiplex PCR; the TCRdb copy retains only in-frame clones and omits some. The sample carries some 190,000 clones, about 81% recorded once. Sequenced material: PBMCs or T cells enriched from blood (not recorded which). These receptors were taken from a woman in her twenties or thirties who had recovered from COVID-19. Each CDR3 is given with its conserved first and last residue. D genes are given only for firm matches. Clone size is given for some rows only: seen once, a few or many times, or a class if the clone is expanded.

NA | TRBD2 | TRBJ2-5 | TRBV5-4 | CASSTILAGETQYF | TGTGCCAGCAGTACGATACTAGCGGGGGAGACCCAGTACTTC
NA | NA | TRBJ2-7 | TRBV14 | CASSQVSPYEQYF | TGTGCCAGCAGCCAAGTCTCCCCTTACGAGCAGTACTTC
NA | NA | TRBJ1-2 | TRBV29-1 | CSVTNGVSGYTF | TGCAGCGTTACTAACGGGGTGAGCGGCTACACCTTC
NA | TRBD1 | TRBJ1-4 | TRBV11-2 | CASSSPTGGQGEKLFF | TGTGCCAGCAGCTCCCCGACAGGGGGCCAGGGCGAAAAACTGTTTTTT
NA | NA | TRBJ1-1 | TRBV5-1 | CASSLGDTTGHTEAFF | TGCGCCAGCAGCTTGGGGGACACTACAGGGCACACTGAAGCTTTCTTT
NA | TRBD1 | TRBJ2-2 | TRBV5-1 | CASSLTGQGANTGELFF | TGCGCCAGCAGCTTGACTGGACAGGGGGCGAACACCGGGGAGCTGTTTTTT
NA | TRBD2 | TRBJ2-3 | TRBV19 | CASSNIAGPWTDTQYF | TGTGCCAGTAGTAACATAGCGGGACCCTGGACAGATACGCAGTATTTT
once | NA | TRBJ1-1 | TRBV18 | CASSAGLWGTEAFF | TGTGCCAGCTCTGCGGGCCTATGGGGCACTGAAGCTTTCTTT
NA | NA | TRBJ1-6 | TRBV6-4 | CASSDRGARDSPLHF | TGTGCCAGCAGTGATAGAGGCGCGAGGGATTCACCCCTCCACTTT
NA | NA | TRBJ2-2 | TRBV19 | CASSAALQNTGELFF | TGTGCCAGTAGTGCGGCACTTCAGAACACCGGGGAGCTGTTTTTT
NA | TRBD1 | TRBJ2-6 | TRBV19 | CASIHRGPHSGANVLTF | TGTGCCAGTATCCACAGGGGACCCCACTCTGGGGCCAACGTCCTGACTTTC
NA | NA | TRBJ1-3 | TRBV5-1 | CASHPGQPGNTIYF | TGCGCCAGCCATCCAGGACAACCCGGAAACACCATATATTTT
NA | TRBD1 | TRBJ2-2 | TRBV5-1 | CASSLDRGRSGELFF | TGCGCCAGCAGCTTGGACAGGGGGCGTTCCGGGGAGCTGTTTTTT
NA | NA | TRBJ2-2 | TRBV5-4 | CASSSQGYGGELFF | TGTGCCAGCAGCTCCCAGGGTTATGGCGGGGAGCTGTTTTTT
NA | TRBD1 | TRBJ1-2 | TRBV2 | CASRGQGVGYGYTF | TGTGCCAGCAGAGGACAGGGGGTTGGGTATGGCTACACCTTC
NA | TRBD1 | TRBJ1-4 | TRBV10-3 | CAIRGQGDEKLFF | TGTGCCATCAGGGGACAGGGGGACGAAAAACTGTTTTTT
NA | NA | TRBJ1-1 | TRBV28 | CASSLSRGNTEAFF | TGTGCCAGCAGTTTGAGCAGGGGGAACACTGAAGCTTTCTTT
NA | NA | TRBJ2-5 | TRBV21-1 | CASSKEAGGVTLWNCLETQYF | TGTGCCAGCAGCAAAGAAGCGGGAGGGGTGACCCTCTGGAATTGTTTAGAGACCCAGTACTTC
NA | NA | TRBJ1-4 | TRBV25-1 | CASTRGGAGEKLFF | TGTGCCAGCACCCGGGGGGGGGCAGGAGAAAAACTGTTTTTT
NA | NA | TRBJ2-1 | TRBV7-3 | CASSSSPDNEQFF | TGTGCCAGCAGCTCTTCTCCGGACAATGAGCAGTTCTTC
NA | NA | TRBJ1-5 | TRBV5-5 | CASSPNPSPSNQPQHF | TGTGCCAGCAGCCCCAATCCAAGCCCTAGCAATCAGCCCCAGCATTTT
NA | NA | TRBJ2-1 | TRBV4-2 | CASSQFLSSYNEQFF | TGTGCCAGCAGCCAATTCCTAAGCTCCTACAATGAGCAGTTCTTC
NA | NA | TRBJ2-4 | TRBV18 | CASSPRDRVKNIQYF | TGTGCCAGCTCACCACGTGACAGAGTTAAAAACATTCAGTACTTC
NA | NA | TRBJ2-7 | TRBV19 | CASQTNSYEQYF | TGTGCCAGTCAGACTAACTCCTACGAGCAGTACTTC
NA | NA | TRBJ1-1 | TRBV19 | CASSMRLKGLNTEAFF | TGTGCCAGTAGTATGAGGCTGAAGGGGCTGAACACTGAAGCTTTCTTT
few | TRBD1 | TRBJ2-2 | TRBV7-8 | CASSPSGTGSSTGELFF | TGTGCCAGCAGCCCCAGTGGGACAGGGTCGAGCACCGGGGAGCTGTTTTTT
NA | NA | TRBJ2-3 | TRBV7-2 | CASSTGGGGDTQYF | TGTGCCAGCAGCACAGGGGGGGGCGGCGATACGCAGTATTTT
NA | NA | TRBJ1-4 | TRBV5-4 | CASSLLGGSWDPAANEKLFF | TGTGCCAGCAGCTTGCTGGGGGGGAGCTGGGACCCCGCAGCTAATGAAAAACTGTTTTTT
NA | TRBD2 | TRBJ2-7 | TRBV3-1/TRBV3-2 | CASSQGPGRAGGYEQYF | TGTGCCAGCAGCCAAGGCCCTGGTCGAGCGGGAGGCTACGAGCAGTACTTC
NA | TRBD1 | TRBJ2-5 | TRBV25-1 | CASSDPGTEIQETQYF | TGTGCCAGCAGTGACCCCGGGACAGAGATCCAAGAGACCCAGTACTTC
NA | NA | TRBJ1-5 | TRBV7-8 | CASSLASVNQPQHF | TGTGCCAGCAGCTTAGCTTCAGTTAATCAGCCCCAGCATTTT
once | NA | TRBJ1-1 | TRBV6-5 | CASTRAAGSGTEAFF | TGTGCCAGCACTCGAGCCGCGGGGAGCGGCACTGAAGCTTTCTTT
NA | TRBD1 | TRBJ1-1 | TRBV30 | CAWSQTGISTEAFF | TGTGCCTGGAGTCAGACAGGGATTTCGACTGAAGCTTTCTTT
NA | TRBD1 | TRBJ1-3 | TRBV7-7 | CASSPRGTVPGNTIYF | TGTGCTAGCAGCCCACGAGGGACAGTCCCTGGAAACACCATATATTTT
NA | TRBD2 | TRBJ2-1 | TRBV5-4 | CASSLAGGPHYNEQFF | TGTGCCAGCAGCTTGGCGGGGGGACCGCACTACAATGAGCAGTTCTTC
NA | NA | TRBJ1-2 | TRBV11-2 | CASSSQGVGGYTF | TGTGCCAGCAGCTCCCAAGGGGTAGGAGGCTACACCTTC